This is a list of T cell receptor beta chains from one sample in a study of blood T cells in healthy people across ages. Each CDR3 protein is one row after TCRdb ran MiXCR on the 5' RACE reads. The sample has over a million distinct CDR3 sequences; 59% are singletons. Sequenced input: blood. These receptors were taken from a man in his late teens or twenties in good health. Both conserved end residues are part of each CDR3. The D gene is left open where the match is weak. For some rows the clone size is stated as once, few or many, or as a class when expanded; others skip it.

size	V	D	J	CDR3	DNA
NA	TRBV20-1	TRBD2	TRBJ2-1	CSATRASGNLRGNEQFF	TGCAGTGCCACTAGGGCTAGCGGGAACCTCAGAGGCAATGAGCAGTTCTTC
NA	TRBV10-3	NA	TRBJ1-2	CAIRAGSYGYTF	TGTGCCATCAGGGCGGGATCCTATGGCTACACCTTC
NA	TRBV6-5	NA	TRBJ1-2	CASKELGANYGYTF	TGTGCCAGCAAAGAACTGGGGGCTAACTATGGCTACACCTTC
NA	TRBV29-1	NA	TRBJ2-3	CSVLPTDTETQYF	TGCAGCGTCCTGCCAACTGATACAGAGACGCAGTATTTT
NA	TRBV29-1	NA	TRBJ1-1	CSVEGRGTEAFF	TGCAGCGTTGAAGGCAGGGGCACTGAAGCTTTCTTT
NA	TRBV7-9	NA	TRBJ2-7	CASSQTGCEQYF	TGTGCCAGCAGTCAAACAGGGTGCGAGCAGTACTTC
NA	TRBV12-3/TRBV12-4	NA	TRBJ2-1	CASARGPFIHNEQFF	TGTGCCAGCGCACGAGGGCCTTTCATACACAATGAGCAGTTCTTC
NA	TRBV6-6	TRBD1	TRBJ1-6	CASRDRAPSNSPLHF	TGTGCCAGCAGGGACAGGGCCCCAAGCAATTCACCCCTCCACTTT
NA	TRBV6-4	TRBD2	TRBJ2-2	CASSELAGANTGELFF	TGTGCCAGCAGTGAACTAGCGGGGGCAAACACCGGGGAGCTGTTTTTT
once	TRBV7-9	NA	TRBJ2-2	CASKTEMNTGELFF	TGTGCCAGCAAGACAGAAATGAACACCGGGGAGCTGTTTTTT
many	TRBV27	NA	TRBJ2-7	CASSLLRGYEQYF	TGTGCCAGCAGTTTACTCCGAGGGTACGAGCAGTACTTC
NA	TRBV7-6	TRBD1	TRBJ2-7	CASSLRLGQGANEQYF	TGTGCCAGCAGCTTAAGGCTTGGGCAGGGGGCCAACGAGCAGTACTTC
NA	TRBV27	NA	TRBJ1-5	CASSLTPNRGNQPQHF	TGTGCCAGCAGTTTGACTCCGAACAGGGGCAATCAGCCCCAGCATTTT
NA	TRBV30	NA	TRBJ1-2	CAWSVNHHGYTF	TGTGCCTGGAGTGTAAATCATCATGGCTACACCTTC
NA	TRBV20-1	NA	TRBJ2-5	CSARDPSPMTEAGETQYF	TGCAGTGCTAGAGATCCCTCCCCAATGACTGAAGCAGGAGAGACCCAGTACTTC
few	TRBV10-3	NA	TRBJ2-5	CAISESGTREKTQYF	TGTGCCATCAGTGAGTCGGGTACAAGGGAGAAGACCCAGTACTTC
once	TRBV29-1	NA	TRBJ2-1	CSVLADVSYEQFF	TGCAGCGTTCTGGCAGACGTCTCCTACGAGCAGTTCTTC
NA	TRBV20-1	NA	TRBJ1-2	CSARDWGSPNYGYTF	TGCAGTGCTAGAGATTGGGGCAGCCCTAACTATGGCTACACCTTC
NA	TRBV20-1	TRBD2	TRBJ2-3	CSAGLVGRADTQYF	TGCAGTGCTGGACTAGTAGGGAGGGCAGATACGCAGTATTTT
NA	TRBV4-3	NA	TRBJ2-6	CASSPTPSSGANVLTF	TGCGCCAGCAGCCCGACTCCTAGCTCTGGGGCCAACGTCCTGACTTTC
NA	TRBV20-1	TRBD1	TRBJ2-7	CSADTGGPSYEQYF	TGCAGTGCTGATACAGGGGGGCCCTCCTACGAGCAGTACTTC
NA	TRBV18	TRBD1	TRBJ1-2	CASSTGQGYHSYGYTF	TGTGCCAGCTCAACGGGACAGGGGTACCATTCCTATGGCTACACCTTC
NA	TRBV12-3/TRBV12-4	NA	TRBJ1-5	CASSYFRNQPQHF	TGTGCCAGCAGTTATTTTCGCAATCAGCCCCAGCATTTT
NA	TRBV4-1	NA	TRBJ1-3	CASSQAIQGSGNTIYF	TGCGCCAGCAGCCAAGCGATACAGGGATCTGGAAACACCATATATTTT
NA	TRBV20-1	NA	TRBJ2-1	CSARPWGEFNEQFF	TGCAGTGCTAGGCCCTGGGGGGAGTTCAATGAGCAGTTCTTC
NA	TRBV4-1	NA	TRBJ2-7	CASSPPLRGNAVDEQYF	TGCGCCAGCAGCCCCCCCCTCCGGGGTAATGCGGTAGACGAGCAGTACTTC
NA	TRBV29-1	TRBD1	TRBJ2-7	CSGPTGGRANEQYF	TGCAGCGGCCCCACAGGGGGCCGGGCCAATGAGCAGTACTTC
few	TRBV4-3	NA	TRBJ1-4	CASSQDQGEGKLFF	TGCGCCAGCAGCCAAGATCAGGGCGAAGGAAAACTGTTTTTT
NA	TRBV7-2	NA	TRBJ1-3	CASTKTDTIYF	TGTGCCAGCACCAAAACAGACACCATATATTTT
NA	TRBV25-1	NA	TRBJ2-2	CASSWSRPANTGELFF	TGTGCCAGCAGTTGGTCCAGGCCGGCGAACACCGGGGAGCTGTTTTTT
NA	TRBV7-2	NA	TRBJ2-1	CASSHWDMNEQFF	TGTGCCAGCAGCCATTGGGATATGAATGAGCAGTTCTTC
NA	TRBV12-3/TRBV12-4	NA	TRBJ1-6	CASSRGRGSPLHF	TGTGCCAGCAGCCGGGGGCGGGGGTCACCCCTCCACTTT
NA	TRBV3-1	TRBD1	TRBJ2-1	CASSQADRAPYNEQFF	TGTGCCAGCAGCCAAGCCGACAGGGCCCCCTACAATGAGCAGTTCTTC
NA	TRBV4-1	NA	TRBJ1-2	CASSPFRGSGYTF	TGCGCCAGCAGTCCATTCCGGGGTTCTGGCTACACCTTC
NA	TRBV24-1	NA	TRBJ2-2	CATSAGAGELFF	TGTGCCACCAGTGCAGGGGCCGGGGAGCTGTTTTTT
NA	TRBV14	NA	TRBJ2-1	CASSQEMADFNEQFF	TGTGCCAGCAGCCAAGAAATGGCGGATTTCAATGAGCAGTTCTTC
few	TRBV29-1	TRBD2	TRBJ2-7	CSGSSGGASYEQYF	TGCAGCGGCTCGAGCGGGGGTGCCTCCTACGAGCAGTACTTC
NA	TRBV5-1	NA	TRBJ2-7	CASSFQANYEQYF	TGCGCCAGCAGCTTCCAGGCTAACTACGAGCAGTACTTC
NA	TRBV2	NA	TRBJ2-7	CASTGSGSSYEQYF	TGTGCCAGCACGGGTAGCGGAAGCTCCTACGAGCAGTACTTC
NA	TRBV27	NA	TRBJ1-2	CAGSPEGSPYGYTF	TGTGCCGGCAGTCCCGAGGGGTCGCCCTATGGCTACACCTTC
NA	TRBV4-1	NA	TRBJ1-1	CASSHPGAGRTEAFF	TGCGCCAGCAGCCACCCCGGGGCAGGTCGCACTGAAGCTTTCTTT
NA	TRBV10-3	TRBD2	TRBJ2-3	CAISDGLAVSTDTQYF	TGTGCCATCAGTGACGGACTAGCGGTTAGCACAGATACGCAGTATTTT
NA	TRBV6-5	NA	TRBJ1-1	CASSYYGTNTEAFF	TGTGCCAGCAGTTACTATGGGACGAACACTGAAGCTTTCTTT
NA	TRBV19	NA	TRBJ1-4	CASSTPRQTNEKLFF	TGTGCCAGTAGTACGCCACGACAGACTAATGAAAAACTGTTTTTT